What follows describes a single TCR beta chain. In germline, CDR1 is MGHRA, CDR2 YSYEKL. The junction had 3 bases not matched to a gene; V was cut back by 0 bases and J by 1 base. The CDR3 length is 16 residues. Profiling relied on immunoSEQ multiplex PCR, and the TCRdb table lists in-frame clones only, not all of them. Counted here are about 130,000 clones, 92% occurring once; the ten biggest clones make up less than 6%. This entry is derived from a study of control samples from healthy donors and cancer patients. Specimen: blood. This chain joins TRBV4-1 and TRBJ2-3; 8 bases map to TRBD2. The receptor comes from a man between 18 and 35 years old in good health. The CDR3 region is CASSQDRGGRTDTQYF. In DNA form, the CDR3 reads TGCGCCAGCAGCCAAGATCGCGGGGGGCGCACAGATACGCAGTATTTT.